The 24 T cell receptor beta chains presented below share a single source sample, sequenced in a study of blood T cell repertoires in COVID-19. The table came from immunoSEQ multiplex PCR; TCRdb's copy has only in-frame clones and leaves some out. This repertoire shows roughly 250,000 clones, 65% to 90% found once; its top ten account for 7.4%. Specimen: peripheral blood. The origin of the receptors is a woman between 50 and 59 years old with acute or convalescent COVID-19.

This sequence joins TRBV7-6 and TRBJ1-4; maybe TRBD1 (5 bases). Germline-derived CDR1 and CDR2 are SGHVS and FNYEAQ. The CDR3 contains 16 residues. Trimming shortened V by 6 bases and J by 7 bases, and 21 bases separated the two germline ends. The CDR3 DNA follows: TGTGCCAGCAGGCGTACCGGGGGGGGGTCCAGTGAAAAACTGTTTTTT. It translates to CASRRTGGGSSEKLFF. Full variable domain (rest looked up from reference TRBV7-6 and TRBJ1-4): GAGVSQSPRYKVTKRGQDVALRCDPISGHVSLYWYRQALGQGPEFLTYFNYEAQQDKSGLPNDRFSAERPEGSISTLTIQRTEQRDSAMYRCASRRTGGGSSEKLFFGSGTQLSVL.

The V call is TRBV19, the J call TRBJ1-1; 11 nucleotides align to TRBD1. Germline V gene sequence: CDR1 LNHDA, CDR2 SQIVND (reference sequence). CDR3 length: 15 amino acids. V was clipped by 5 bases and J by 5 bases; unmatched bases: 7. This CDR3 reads CASSGFGTGGTEAFF. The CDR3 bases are TGTGCCAGTAGTGGTTTCGGGACAGGGGGAACTGAAGCTTTCTTT.

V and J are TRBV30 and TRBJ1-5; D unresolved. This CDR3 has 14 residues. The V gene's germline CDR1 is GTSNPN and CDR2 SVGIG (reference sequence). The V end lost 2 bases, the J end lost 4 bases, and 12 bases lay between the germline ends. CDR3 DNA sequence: TGTGCCTGGAGTACGGGAGGAGGTAATCAGCCCCAGCATTTT. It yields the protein CAWSTGGGNQPQHF. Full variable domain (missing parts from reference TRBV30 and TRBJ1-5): SQTIHQWPATLVQPVGSPLSLECTVEGTSNPNLYWYRQAAGRGLQLLFYSVGIGQISSEVPQNLSASRPQDRQFILSSKKLLLSDSGFYLCAWSTGGGNQPQHFGDGTRLSIL.

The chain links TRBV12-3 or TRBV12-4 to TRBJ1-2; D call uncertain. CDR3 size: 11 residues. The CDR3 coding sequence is TGTGCGCTAAGGCAGGATCTTGGCTACACCTTC. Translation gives CALRQDLGYTF.

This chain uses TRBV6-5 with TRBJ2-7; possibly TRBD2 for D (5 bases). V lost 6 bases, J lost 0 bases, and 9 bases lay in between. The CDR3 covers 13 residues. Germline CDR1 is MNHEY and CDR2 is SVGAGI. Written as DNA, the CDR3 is TGTGCCAGCAGCAGTAGCGTCTCCTACGAGCAGTACTTC. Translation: CASSSSVSYEQYF.

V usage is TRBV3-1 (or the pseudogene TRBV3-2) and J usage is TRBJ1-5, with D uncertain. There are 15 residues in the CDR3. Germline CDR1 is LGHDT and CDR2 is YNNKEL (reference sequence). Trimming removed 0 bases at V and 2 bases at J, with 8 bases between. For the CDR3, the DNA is TGTGCCAGCAGCCAAGATGTGAGGGGCAATCAGCCCCAGCATTTT. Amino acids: CASSQDVRGNQPQHF.

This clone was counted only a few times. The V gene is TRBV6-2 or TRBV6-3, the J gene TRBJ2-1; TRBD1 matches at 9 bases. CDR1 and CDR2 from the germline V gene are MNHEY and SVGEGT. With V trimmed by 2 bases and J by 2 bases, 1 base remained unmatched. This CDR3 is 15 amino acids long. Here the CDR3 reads CASSYGTGTYNEQFF. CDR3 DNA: TGTGCCAGCAGTTACGGGACAGGGACCTACAATGAGCAGTTCTTC.

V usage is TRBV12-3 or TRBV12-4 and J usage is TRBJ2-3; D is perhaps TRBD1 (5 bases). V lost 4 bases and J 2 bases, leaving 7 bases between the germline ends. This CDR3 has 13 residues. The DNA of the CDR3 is TGTGCCAGCAGTTGGGGCCACACAGATACGCAGTATTTT. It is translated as CASSWGHTDTQYF.

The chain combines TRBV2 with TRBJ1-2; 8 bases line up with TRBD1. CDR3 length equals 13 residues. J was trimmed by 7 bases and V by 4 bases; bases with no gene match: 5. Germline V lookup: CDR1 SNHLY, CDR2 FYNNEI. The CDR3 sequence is CASSAETGVGYTF. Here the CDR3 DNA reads TGTGCCAGCAGTGCGGAGACAGGGGTTGGCTACACCTTC.

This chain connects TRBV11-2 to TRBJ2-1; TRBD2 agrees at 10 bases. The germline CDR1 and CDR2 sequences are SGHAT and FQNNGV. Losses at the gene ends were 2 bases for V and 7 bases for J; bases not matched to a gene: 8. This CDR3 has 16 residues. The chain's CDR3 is CASSLRGSGRENEQFF. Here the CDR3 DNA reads TGTGCCAGCAGCTTACGGGGAAGCGGGAGGGAAAATGAGCAGTTCTTC.

The CDR3 DNA is TGTGCCAGCAGTTCCATTCCAGGGGATGGGACTGAAGCTTTCTTT. Protein sequence: CASSSIPGDGTEAFF. The chain carries TRBV28 and TRBJ1-1; possible D gene TRBD1, 6 bases. Germline assignment: CDR1 MDHEN and CDR2 SYDVKM. V was clipped by 4 bases and J by 5 bases, with 17 bases between them. CDR3 length: 15 residues.

CDR3 amino acids: CASSTGTGPHNEQFF. DNA of the CDR3: TGTGCCAGTAGTACCGGGACAGGGCCCCACAATGAGCAGTTCTTC. The chain carries TRBV19 and TRBJ2-1; 9 bases map to TRBD1. CDR1 LNHDA and CDR2 SQIVND come from the germline V gene (reference sequence). There are 15 residues in the CDR3. V was clipped by 4 bases and J by 5 bases; unmatched bases: 6.

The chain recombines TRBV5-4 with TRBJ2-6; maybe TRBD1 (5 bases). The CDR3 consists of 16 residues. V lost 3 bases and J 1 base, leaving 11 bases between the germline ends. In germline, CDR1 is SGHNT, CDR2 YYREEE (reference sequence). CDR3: CASSSMTDSGANVLTF. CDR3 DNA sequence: TGTGCCAGCAGCTCAATGACAGATTCTGGGGCCAACGTCCTGACTTTC.

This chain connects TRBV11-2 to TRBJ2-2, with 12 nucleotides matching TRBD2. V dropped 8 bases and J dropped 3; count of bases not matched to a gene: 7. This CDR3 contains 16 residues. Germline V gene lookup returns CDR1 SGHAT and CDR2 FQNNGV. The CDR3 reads CASLGTSGFDTGELFF. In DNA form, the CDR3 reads TGTGCCAGCCTTGGGACTAGCGGGTTTGACACCGGGGAGCTGTTTTTT.

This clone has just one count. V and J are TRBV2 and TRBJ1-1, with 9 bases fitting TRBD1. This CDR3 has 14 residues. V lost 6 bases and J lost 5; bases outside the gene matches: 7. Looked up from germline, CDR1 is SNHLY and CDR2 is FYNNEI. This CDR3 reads CASRVQGTGTEAFF. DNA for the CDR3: TGTGCCAGCAGAGTACAGGGGACAGGGACTGAAGCTTTCTTT. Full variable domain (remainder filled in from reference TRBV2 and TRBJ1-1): EPEVTQTPSHQVTQMGQEVILRCVPISNHLYFYWYRQILGQKVEFLVSFYNNEISEKSEIFDDQFSVERPDGSNFTLKIRSTKLEDSAMYFCASRVQGTGTEAFFGQGTRLTVV.

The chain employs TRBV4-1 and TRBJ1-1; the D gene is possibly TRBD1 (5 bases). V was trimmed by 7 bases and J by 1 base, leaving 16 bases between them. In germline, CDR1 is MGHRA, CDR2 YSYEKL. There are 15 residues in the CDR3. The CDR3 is CASTLYEQANTEAFF. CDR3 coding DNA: TGCGCCAGCACCCTATACGAACAGGCGAACACTGAAGCTTTCTTT.

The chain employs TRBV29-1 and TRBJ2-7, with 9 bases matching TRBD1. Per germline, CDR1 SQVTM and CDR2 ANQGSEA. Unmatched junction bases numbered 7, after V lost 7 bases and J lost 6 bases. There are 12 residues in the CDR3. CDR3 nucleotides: TGCAGCGCCGGGACAGGGCTACCCGAGCAGTACTTC. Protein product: CSAGTGLPEQYF.

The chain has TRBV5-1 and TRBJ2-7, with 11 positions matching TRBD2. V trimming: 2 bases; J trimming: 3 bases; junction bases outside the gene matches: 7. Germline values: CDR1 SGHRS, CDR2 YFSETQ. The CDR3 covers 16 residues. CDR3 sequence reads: CASSFQLAGGFYEQYF. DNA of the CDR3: TGCGCCAGCAGCTTCCAATTAGCGGGGGGGTTCTACGAGCAGTACTTC.

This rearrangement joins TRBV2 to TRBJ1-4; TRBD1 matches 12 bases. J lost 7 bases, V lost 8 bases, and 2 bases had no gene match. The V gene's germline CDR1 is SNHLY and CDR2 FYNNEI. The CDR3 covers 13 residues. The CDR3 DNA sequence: TGTGCCAGCGGGACAGGGGGCGTTGAAAAACTGTTTTTT. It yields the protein CASGTGGVEKLFF.

CDR3 sequence: CASGAGTDTIEAFF. The CDR3 DNA reads TGTGCCAGTGGCGCCGGGACAGATACGATTGAAGCTTTCTTT. This sequence joins TRBV19 and TRBJ1-1; 7 nucleotides match TRBD1. Unmatched junction bases numbered 13, after V lost 8 bases and J lost 7 bases. The CDR3 has 14 residues. Germline V gene data show CDR1 as LNHDA and CDR2 as SQIVND (reference sequence).

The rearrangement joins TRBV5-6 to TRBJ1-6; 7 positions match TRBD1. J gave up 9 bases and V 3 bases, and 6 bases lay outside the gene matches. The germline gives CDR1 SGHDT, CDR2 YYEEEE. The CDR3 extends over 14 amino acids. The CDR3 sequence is CASSYRGGVSPLHF. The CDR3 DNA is TGTGCCAGCAGCTACAGGGGTGGGGTTTCACCCCTCCACTTT.

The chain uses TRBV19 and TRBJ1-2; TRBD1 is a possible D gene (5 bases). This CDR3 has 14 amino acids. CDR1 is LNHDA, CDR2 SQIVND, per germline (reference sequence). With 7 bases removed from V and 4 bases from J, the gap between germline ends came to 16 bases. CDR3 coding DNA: TGTGCCAGTAAAAGCAGGGATCCTATCTATGGCTACACCTTC. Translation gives CASKSRDPIYGYTF.

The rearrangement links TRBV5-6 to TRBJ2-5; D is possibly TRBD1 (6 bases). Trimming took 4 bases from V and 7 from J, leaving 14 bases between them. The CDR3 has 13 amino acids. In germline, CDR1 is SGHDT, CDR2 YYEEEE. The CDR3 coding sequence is TGTGCCAGCAGCATAGGGACATCTCTGACCCAGTACTTC. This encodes CASSIGTSLTQYF. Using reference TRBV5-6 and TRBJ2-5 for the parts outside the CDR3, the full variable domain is DAGVTQSPTHLIKTRGQQVTLRCSPKSGHDTVSWYQQALGQGPQFIFQYYEEEERQRGNFPDRFSGHQFPNYSSELNVNALLLGDSALYLCASSIGTSLTQYFGPGTRLLVL.

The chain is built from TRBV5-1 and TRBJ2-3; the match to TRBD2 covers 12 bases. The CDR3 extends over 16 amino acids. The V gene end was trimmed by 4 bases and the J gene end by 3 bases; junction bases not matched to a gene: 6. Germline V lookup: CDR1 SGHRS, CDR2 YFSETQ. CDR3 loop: CASSQTSGRQTDTQYF. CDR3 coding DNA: TGCGCCAGCAGCCAGACTAGCGGGAGACAGACAGATACGCAGTATTTT. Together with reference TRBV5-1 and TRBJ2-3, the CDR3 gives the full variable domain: KAGVTQTPRYLIKTRGQQVTLSCSPISGHRSVSWYQQTPGQGLQFLFEYFSETQRNKGNFPGRFSGRQFSNSRSEMNVSTLELGDSALYLCASSQTSGRQTDTQYFGPGTRLTVL.